Listed here is a single T cell receptor beta chain. The data derive from a study of shared clonotypes between healthy human individuals. About the study: CD8 memory received one plate per donor, CD8 naive two, CD4 memory three and CD4 naive three.

Here immunoSEQ multiplex PCR was the method, and the copy in TCRdb shows in-frame clones only, minus some. The table lists some 1.5 million clones, under 99% of them singletons, with less than 0.55% in the top ten. All the donors were Caucasian adults who lived in Nashville, Tennessee. This CDR3 comprises 15 residues. CDR1 and CDR2 from the germline V gene are MDHEN and SYDVKM. V was clipped by 5 bases and J by 0 bases; unmatched bases: 3. The chain joins TRBV28 to TRBJ2-4; TRBD2 agrees at 8 bases. The sequence came from a young man in good health. Sequenced material: naive CD4+ T cells sorted from blood. This sample's subset: CD45RA+ positively selected. The CDR3 spells CASSTSGLAKNIQYF. The CDR3, as DNA: TGTGCCAGCAGTACTAGCGGTCTAGCCAAAAACATTCAGTACTTC.